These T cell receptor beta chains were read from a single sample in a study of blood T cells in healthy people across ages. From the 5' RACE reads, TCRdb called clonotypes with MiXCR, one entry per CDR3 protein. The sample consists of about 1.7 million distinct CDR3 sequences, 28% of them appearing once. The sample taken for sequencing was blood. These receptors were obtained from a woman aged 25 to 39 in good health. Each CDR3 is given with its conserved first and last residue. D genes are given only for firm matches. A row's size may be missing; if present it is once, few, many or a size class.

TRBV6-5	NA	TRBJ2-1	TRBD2	TGTGCCAGCAGTCACGGGGGGGGGGAGCAGTTCTTC	CASSHGGGEQFF
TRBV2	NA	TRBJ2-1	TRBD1	TGTGCCAGCAGGCCGGGACAGGGACATAATGAGCAGTTCTTC	CASRPGQGHNEQFF
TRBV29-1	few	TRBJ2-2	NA	TGCAGCGCCGCCGGGACACGGACGGGGGAGCTGTTTTTT	CSAAGTRTGELFF
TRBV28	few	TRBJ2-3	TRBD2	TGTGCCAGCAGTTTTCTGACTAGCGGGGGCTCTACGCAGTATTTT	CASSFLTSGGSTQYF
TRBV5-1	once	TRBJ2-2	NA	TGCGCCAGCAGCAAGCTACTAGCCGACGGGGAGCTGTTTTTT	CASSKLLADGELFF
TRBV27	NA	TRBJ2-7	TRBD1	TGTGCCAGCGGCCAGACAGGGGGCCATCCTTACGAGCAGTACTTC	CASGQTGGHPYEQYF
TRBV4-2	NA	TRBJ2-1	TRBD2	TGTGCCAGTACACATCGGGGGGACGACAATGAGCAGTTCTTC	CASTHRGDDNEQFF
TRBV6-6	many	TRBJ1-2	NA	TGTGCCAGCACCGGGGGCACTCCGAGGAACTATGGCTACACCTTC	CASTGGTPRNYGYTF
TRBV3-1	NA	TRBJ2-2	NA	TGTGCCAGCAGCCCCCTATTCCCTCCTATGGGCACCGGGGAGCTGTTTTTT	CASSPLFPPMGTGELFF
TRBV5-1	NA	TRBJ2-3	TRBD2	TGCGCCAGCAGCCCGACCCGGACTAGCCCGCCAGATACGCAGTATTTT	CASSPTRTSPPDTQYF
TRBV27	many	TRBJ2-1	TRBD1	TGTGCCAGCAGTTCAACCGGGACAGACTACAATGAGCAGTTCTTC	CASSSTGTDYNEQFF
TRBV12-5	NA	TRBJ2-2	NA	TGTGCTAGTGGCCGCCGGGTCGCCGACACCGGGGAGCTGTTTTTT	CASGRRVADTGELFF
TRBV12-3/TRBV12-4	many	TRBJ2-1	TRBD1	TGTGCCAGCAGTGATCCGGGACAGACCTCCTACAATGAGCAGTTCTTC	CASSDPGQTSYNEQFF
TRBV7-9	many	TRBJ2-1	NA	TGTGCCAGCAGCGACAGACCCTTCAATGAGCAGTTCTTC	CASSDRPFNEQFF
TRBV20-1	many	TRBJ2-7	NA	TGCAGTGCTAGACTTAGGGGACTCAAACAAACCTACGAGCAGTACTTC	CSARLRGLKQTYEQYF
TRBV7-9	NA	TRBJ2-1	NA	TGTGCCAGCAGCTCCGGGGCCCAGGGCAATGAGCAGTTCTTC	CASSSGAQGNEQFF
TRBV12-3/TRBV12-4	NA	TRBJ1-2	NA	TGTGCCAGCAGTTTTGAGGATCGGGGTTACTATGGCTGCACCTTC	CASSFEDRGYYGCTF
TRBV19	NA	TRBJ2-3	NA	TGTGCCAGTAGTATCATAATGGCCGGCACCACAGATACGCAGTATTTT	CASSIIMAGTTDTQYF
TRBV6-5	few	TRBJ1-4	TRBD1	TGTGCCAGCAGGGAGACAGGGAAAAATGAAAAACTGTTTTTT	CASRETGKNEKLFF
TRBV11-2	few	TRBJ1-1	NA	TGTGCCAGCAGCTTAGATGTGAGGGGCGGCGCGGAAGCTTTCTTT	CASSLDVRGGAEAFF
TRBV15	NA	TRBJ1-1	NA	TGTGCCACCAGCAAAGAACAGGAGGCTGAAGCTTTCTTT	CATSKEQEAEAFF
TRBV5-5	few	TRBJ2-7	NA	TGTGCCAGCAGCCCCGCTTTTGACGAGCAGTACTTC	CASSPAFDEQYF
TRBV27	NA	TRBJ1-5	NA	TGTGCCGGCAGTCCCCGAGGCAGGACTAATAGCAATCAGCCCCAGCATTTT	CAGSPRGRTNSNQPQHF
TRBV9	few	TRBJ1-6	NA	TGTGCCAGCAGCGTAGGGCCGCCTAATAATTCACCCCTCCACTTT	CASSVGPPNNSPLHF
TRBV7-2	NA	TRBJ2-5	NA	TGTGCCAGCAGCTTTCGGCCATACCAAGAGACCCAGTACTTC	CASSFRPYQETQYF
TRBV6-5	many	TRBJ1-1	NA	TGTGCCAGCAGCCCTAGCCCGGGTAGGGGGTCCACTGAAGCTTTCTTT	CASSPSPGRGSTEAFF
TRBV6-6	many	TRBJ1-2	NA	TGTGCCAGCAGTCAGCCGGCAGCGTATGGCTACACCTTC	CASSQPAAYGYTF
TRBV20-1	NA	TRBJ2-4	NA	TGCAGTGCTAGATCAGGGGCCCTGGCCAAAAACATTCAGTACTTC	CSARSGALAKNIQYF
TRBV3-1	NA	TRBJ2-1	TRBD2	TGTGCCAGCAGCCAGCGGACCTTAGCGGGAGTACCCAATGAGCAGTTCTTC	CASSQRTLAGVPNEQFF
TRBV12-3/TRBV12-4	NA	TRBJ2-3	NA	TGTGCCAGCGGAGCAGCGAGTAGCACAGATACGCAGTATTTT	CASGAASSTDTQYF
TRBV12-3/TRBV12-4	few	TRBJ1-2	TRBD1	TGTGCCAGCAGTTCGCCCGACAGGGACTATGGCTACACCTTC	CASSSPDRDYGYTF
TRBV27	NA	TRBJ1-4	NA	TGTGCCAGCAGGCCCCGCGGGGATAGGGAAAAACTGTTTTTT	CASRPRGDREKLFF
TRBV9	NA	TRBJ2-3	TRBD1	TGTGCCAGCAGCGCGGGGGGGGGACAGGGGGCTTCAGATACGCAGTATTTT	CASSAGGGQGASDTQYF
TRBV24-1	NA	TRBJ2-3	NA	TGTGCCACCAGTGCGACAGGTGAGACAGATACGCAGTATTTT	CATSATGETDTQYF
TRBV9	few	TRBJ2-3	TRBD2	TGTGCCAGCAGCGTATTGCGGGAGGGCACAGATACGCAGTATTTT	CASSVLREGTDTQYF
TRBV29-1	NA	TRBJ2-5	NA	TGCAGCGTAGAAGGTGGCAGGGGAGTCCGGGAGACCCAGTACTTC	CSVEGGRGVRETQYF
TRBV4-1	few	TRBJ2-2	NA	TGCGCCAGCAGCCCGAGCGGTCGGCTCTTCACCGGGGAGCTGTTTTTT	CASSPSGRLFTGELFF